The 7 T cell receptor beta chains in this list originate from one sample, sequenced in a study of human thymus T cells. Profiled with immunoSEQ multiplex PCR; TCRdb holds only in-frame clones, not every one. In the table there are 35,000 to 55,000 clones, 94% of which are singletons. Specimen: blood. These receptors were taken from a boy younger than two with a congenital heart defect but otherwise immunologically healthy.

This clone was observed a single time. The identical CDR3 is also encoded by other nucleotide sequences in the sample. The CDR3 coding sequence is TGTGCCAGCAGCTTAGGGGGGGGAGAGACCCAGTACTTC. As protein: CASSLGGGETQYF. The rearrangement links TRBV7-9 to TRBJ2-5; 7 positions match TRBD2. The CDR3 runs to 13 residues. Losses at the gene ends were 1 base for V and 4 bases for J; bases not matched to a gene: 0. CDR1 is SEHNR, CDR2 FQNEAQ, per germline (reference sequence).

Only one count was recorded for this clone. The chain has TRBV30 and TRBJ2-3; a weak D match, TRBD1 (5 bases). Trimming removed 5 bases at V and 2 bases at J, with 17 bases between. CDR1 and CDR2 (germline): GTSNPN, SVGIG (reference sequence). The CDR3 length is 15 residues. The CDR3 sequence is CAWERRGSFTDTQYF. The DNA for the CDR3 is TGTGCCTGGGAACGAAGGGGCTCCTTCACAGATACGCAGTATTTT.

The chain's CDR3 is CASSSGQGNTEAFF. The CDR3 DNA sequence: TGTGCCAGCAGCTCGGGGCAGGGGAACACTGAAGCTTTCTTT. The chain recombines TRBV5-4 with TRBJ1-1, with D possibly matching TRBD1 (5 bases). The CDR3 consists of 14 residues. Trimming cost V 3 bases and J 1 base, with 10 bases left between them. CDR1 is SGHNT and CDR2 is YYREEE in the germline V gene (reference sequence).

The rearrangement uses TRBV29-1 and TRBJ2-3; D not certain. Germline loops: CDR1 SQVTM, CDR2 ANQGSEA. This CDR3 comprises 12 residues. V dropped 4 bases and J dropped 1 base, with 6 bases sitting between them. CDR3 in DNA: TGCAGCGTTGGTGGGGGCACAGATACGCAGTATTTT. Amino acids: CSVGGGTDTQYF.

V is TRBV28 and J is TRBJ1-2; perhaps TRBD1 as D (5 bases). The CDR3 covers 15 residues. Germline CDR1 reads MDHEN; CDR2 reads SYDVKM. V gave up 5 bases and J gave up 4 bases, with 17 bases separating them. The CDR3 sequence: CASSQRTGPLYGYTF. Here the CDR3 DNA reads TGTGCCAGCAGTCAGCGGACGGGGCCCCTCTATGGCTACACCTTC.

This CDR3 is CSARAKGEQFF. The DNA for the CDR3 is TGCAGTGCTAGGGCGAAGGGTGAGCAGTTCTTC. This chain uses TRBV20-1 with TRBJ2-1; D ambiguous. The CDR3 contains 11 residues. From germline, CDR1 is DFQATT and CDR2 SNEGSKA (reference sequence). Trimming cost V 3 bases and J 9 bases, with 9 bases left between them.

The genes are TRBV29-1 and TRBJ2-7; TRBD2 might be the D (6 bases). The CDR3 runs 11 residues. The germline gives CDR1 SQVTM, CDR2 ANQGSEA. Between the trimmed V and J ends, which lost 3 bases and 4 bases, there was a span of 7 bases. The DNA of the CDR3 is TGCAGCGTTGATGGGGGGTACGAGCAGTACTTC. Amino acid sequence: CSVDGGYEQYF.